This T cell receptor beta chain was sequenced for a study of patients and donors after allogeneic stem cell transplantation. The V segment lost 0 bases and the J segment 2 bases; nucleotides outside the gene matches: 9. This CDR3 contains 16 residues. The V gene's germline CDR1 is DFQATT and CDR2 SNEGSKA (reference sequence). TCRdb ran MiXCR on the RT-PCR reads and lists one entry per CDR3 protein. The sample includes 400,000 to 450,000 distinct CDR3 sequences, around 15% of them seen just once. Sequenced sample: blood, either unsorted or a sorted T cell fraction (not recorded which). This rearrangement joins TRBV20-1 to TRBJ2-7; 8 positions match TRBD1. The sequence was obtained from a human donor who was either an allogeneic HSCT recipient or a stem cell or donor lymphocyte infusion donor (not recorded which). It is not recorded whose cells these are; they may come from a transplant donor. CDR3 sequence: CSARDAPGTGPYEQYF. The CDR3 nucleotides are TGCAGTGCTAGAGATGCGCCCGGGACAGGTCCCTACGAGCAGTACTTC.